This T cell receptor beta chain was captured in a study of blood T cell repertoires in COVID-19. Across the whole study: Nucleic acid was either cDNA or gDNA, and it came from T cells, B-cell-depleted T cells, or PBMCs.

V dropped 7 bases and J dropped 1 base, with 16 bases sitting between them. Germline lookup yields CDR1 MDHEN and CDR2 SYDVKM. CDR3 length: 16 residues. Profiling relied on immunoSEQ multiplex PCR, and the TCRdb table lists in-frame clones only, not all of them. This sample has 80,000 to 100,000 clones, with roughly 80% found just once. This chain links TRBV28 with TRBJ1-4; D gene unclear. The receptor comes from a woman in her seventies with acute or convalescent COVID-19. Sequencing was carried out using peripheral blood. In DNA form, the CDR3 reads TGTGCCAGCAAGACTTACCTACGGGGAACTAATGAAAAACTGTTTTTT. This codes for CASKTYLRGTNEKLFF.